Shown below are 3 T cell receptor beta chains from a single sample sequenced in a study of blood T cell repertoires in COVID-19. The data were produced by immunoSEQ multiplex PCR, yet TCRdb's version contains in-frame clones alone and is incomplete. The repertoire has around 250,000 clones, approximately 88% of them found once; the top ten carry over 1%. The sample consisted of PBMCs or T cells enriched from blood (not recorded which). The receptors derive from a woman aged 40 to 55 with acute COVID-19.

The CDR3 is CASSTSGGLQAGYTF. The DNA for the CDR3 is TGTGCCAGCAGCACCAGCGGGGGACTCCAGGCTGGCTACACCTTC. This sequence joins TRBV9 and TRBJ1-2; the D gene is possibly TRBD1 (5 bases). The CDR3 sequence is 15 residues long. Trimming cost V 4 bases and J 7 bases, with 20 bases left between them. Germline V gives CDR1 SGDLS, CDR2 YYNGEE.

The CDR3 DNA reads as TGCGCCAGCGCAGAACAGGGTGGAAACACCATATATTTT. Encoded protein: CASAEQGGNTIYF. The rearrangement uses TRBV5-1 and TRBJ1-3, with D perhaps matching TRBD1 (6 bases). V lost 7 bases, J lost 3 bases, and 11 bases lay in between. CDR3 size: 13 residues. CDR1 and CDR2 (germline): SGHRS, YFSETQ.

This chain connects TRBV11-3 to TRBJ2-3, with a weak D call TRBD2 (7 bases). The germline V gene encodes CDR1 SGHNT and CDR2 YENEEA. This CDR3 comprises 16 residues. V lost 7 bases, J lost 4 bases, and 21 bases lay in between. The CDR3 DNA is TGTGCCAGCACTCCCGGGGGGCGCGGGAGTTCAGATACGCAGTATTTT. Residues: CASTPGGRGSSDTQYF.